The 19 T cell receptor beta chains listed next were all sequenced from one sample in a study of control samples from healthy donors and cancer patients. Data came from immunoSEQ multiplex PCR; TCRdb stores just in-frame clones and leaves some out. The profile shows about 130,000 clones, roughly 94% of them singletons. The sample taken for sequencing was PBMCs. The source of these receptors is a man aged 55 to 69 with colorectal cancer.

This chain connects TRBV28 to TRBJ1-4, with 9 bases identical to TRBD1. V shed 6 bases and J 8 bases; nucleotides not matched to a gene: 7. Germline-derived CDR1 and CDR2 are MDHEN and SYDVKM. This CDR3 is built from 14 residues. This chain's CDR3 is CASRTGGAGEKLFF. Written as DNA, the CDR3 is TGTGCCAGCAGAACAGGGGGCGCGGGAGAAAAACTGTTTTTT.

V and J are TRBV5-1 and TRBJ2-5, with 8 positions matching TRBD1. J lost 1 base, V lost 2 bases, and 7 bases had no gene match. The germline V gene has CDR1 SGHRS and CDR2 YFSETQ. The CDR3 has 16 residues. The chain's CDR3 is CASSLDPTGAQETQYF. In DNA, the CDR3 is TGCGCCAGCAGCTTAGACCCGACAGGGGCCCAAGAGACCCAGTACTTC.

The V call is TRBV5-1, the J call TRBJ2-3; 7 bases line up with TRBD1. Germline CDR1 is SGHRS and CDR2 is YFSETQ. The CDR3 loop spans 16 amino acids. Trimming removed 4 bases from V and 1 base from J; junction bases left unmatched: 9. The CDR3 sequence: CASSPPTGTRTDTQYF. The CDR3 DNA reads TGCGCCAGCAGCCCCCCGACAGGGACCCGCACAGATACGCAGTATTTT.

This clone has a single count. CDR3 DNA sequence: TGTGCCAGCAGGGAAACAGGGTATCAGCCCCAGCATTTT. This codes for CASRETGYQPQHF. The chain is built from TRBV12-3 or TRBV12-4 and TRBJ1-5, with D possibly matching TRBD1 (6 bases). The CDR3 has 13 residues. Trimming took 6 bases from V and 5 from J, leaving 11 bases between them.

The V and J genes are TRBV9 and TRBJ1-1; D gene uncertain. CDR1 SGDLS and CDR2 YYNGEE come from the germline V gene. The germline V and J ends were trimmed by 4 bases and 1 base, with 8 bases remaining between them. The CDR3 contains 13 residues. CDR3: CASSSHRNTEAFF. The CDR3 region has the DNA TGTGCCAGCAGCTCGCACCGGAACACTGAAGCTTTCTTT.

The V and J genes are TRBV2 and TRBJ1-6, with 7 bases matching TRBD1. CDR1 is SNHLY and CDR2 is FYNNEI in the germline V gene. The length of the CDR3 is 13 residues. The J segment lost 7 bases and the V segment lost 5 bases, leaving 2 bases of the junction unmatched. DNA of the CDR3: TGTGCCAGCAGTACAGGGGAAAATTCACCCCTCCACTTT. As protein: CASSTGENSPLHF.

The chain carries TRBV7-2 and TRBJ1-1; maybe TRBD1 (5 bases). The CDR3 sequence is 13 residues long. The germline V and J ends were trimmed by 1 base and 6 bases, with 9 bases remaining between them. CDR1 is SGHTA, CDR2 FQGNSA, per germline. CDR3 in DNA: TGTGCCAGCAGCTTAGGACAGATTGCTGAAGCTTTCTTT. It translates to CASSLGQIAEAFF.

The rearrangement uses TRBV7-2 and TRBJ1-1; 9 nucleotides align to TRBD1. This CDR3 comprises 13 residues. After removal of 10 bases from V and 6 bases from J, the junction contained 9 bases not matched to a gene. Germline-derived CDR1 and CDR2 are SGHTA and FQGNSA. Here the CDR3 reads CANLEQGAAEAFF. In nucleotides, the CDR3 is TGTGCCAACCTTGAACAGGGGGCAGCTGAAGCTTTCTTT.

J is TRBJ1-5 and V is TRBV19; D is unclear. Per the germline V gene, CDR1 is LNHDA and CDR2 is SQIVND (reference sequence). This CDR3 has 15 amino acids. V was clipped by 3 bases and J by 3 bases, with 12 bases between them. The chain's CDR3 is CASSIVSGSNQPQHF. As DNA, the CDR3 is TGTGCCAGTAGTATCGTTTCGGGTTCCAATCAGCCCCAGCATTTT.

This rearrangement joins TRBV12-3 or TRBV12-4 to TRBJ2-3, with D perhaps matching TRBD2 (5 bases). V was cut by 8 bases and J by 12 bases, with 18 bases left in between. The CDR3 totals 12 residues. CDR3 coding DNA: TGTGCCAGCCGACGACTACTATCTCCCCAGTATTTT. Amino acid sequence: CASRRLLSPQYF.

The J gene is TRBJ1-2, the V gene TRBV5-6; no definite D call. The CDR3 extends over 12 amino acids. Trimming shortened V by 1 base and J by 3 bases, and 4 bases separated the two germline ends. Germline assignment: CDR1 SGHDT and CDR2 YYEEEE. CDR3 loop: CASSLMDYGYTF. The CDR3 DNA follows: TGTGCCAGCAGCTTGATGGACTATGGCTACACCTTC.

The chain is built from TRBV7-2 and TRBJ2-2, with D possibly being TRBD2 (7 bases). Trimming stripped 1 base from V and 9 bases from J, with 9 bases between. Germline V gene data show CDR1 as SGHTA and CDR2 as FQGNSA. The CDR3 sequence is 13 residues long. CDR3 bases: TGTGCCAGCAGCTTAGGCGGGGGCCGGGAGCTGTTTTTT. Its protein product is CASSLGGGRELFF.

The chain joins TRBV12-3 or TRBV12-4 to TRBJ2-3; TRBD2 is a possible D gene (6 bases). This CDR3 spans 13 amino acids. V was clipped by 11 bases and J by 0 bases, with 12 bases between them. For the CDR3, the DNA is TGTGCCTGTGGGCGGGGTAGCACAGATACGCAGTATTTT. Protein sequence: CACGRGSTDTQYF.

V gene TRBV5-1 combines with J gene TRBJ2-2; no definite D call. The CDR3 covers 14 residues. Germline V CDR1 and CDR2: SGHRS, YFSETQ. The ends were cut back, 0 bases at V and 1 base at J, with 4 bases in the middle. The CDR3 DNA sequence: TGCGCCAGCAGCTTGGCCCAGAACACCGGGGAGCTGTTTTTT. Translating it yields CASSLAQNTGELFF.

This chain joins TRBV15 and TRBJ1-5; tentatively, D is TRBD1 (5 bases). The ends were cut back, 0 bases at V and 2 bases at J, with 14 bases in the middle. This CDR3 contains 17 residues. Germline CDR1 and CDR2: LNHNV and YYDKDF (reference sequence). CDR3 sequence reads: CATSRDGGRYGNQPQHF. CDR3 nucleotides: TGTGCCACCAGCAGAGATGGGGGGAGATACGGCAATCAGCCCCAGCATTTT. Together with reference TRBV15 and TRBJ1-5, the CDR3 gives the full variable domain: DAMVIQNPRYQVTQFGKPVTLSCSQTLNHNVMYWYQQKSSQAPKLLFHYYDKDFNNEADTPDNFQSRRPNTSFCFLDIRSPGLGDTAMYLCATSRDGGRYGNQPQHFGDGTRLSIL.

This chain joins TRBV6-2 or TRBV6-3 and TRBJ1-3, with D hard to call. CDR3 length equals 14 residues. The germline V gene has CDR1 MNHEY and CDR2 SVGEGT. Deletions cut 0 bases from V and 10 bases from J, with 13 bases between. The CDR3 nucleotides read TGTGCCAGCAGTTACTCGAGCAGCGTGAAGACCATATATTTT. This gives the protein CASSYSSSVKTIYF.

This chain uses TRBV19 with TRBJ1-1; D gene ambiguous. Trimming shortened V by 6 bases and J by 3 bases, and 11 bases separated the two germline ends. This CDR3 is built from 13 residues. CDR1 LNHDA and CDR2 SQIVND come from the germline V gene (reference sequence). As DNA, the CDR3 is TGTGCCAGTAGCACGAGAGGCGACACTGAAGCTTTCTTT. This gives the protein CASSTRGDTEAFF.

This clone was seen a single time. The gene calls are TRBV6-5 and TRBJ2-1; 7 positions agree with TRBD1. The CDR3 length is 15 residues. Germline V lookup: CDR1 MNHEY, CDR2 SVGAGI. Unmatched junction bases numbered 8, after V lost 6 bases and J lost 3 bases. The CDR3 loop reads CASSLGQVDYNEQFF. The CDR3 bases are TGTGCCAGCAGCCTAGGACAGGTAGACTACAATGAGCAGTTCTTC.

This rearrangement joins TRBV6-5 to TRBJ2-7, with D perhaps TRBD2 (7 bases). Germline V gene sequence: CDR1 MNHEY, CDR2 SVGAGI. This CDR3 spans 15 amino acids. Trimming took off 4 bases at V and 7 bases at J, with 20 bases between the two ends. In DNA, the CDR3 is TGTGCCAGCAGTTTGGTTAGGGGGGGGACGGGAGAGCAGTACTTC. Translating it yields CASSLVRGGTGEQYF.